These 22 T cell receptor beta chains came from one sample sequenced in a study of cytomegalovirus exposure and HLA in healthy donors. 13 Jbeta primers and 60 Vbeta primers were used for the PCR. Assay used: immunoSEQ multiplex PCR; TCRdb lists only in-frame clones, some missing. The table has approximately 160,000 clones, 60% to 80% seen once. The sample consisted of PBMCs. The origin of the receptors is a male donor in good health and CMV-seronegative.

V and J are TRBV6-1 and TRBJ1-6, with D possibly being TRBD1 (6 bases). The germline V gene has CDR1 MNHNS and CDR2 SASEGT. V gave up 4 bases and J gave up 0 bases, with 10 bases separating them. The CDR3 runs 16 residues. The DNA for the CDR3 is TGTGCCAGCAGTGCGGACAGCATCTCCTATAATTCACCCCTCCACTTT. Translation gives CASSADSISYNSPLHF.

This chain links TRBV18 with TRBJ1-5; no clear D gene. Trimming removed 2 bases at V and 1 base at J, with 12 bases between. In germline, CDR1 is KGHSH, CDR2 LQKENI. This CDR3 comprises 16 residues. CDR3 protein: CASSPSVPASNQPQHF. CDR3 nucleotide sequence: TGTGCCAGCTCACCATCGGTCCCCGCGAGCAATCAGCCCCAGCATTTT.

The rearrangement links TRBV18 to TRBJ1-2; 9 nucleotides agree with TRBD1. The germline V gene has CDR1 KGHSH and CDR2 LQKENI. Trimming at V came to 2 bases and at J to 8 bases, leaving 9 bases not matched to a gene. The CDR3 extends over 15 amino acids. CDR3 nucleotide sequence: TGTGCCAGCTCACCATCTACGGACAGGGGAAGGGGCTACACCTTC. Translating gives CASSPSTDRGRGYTF.

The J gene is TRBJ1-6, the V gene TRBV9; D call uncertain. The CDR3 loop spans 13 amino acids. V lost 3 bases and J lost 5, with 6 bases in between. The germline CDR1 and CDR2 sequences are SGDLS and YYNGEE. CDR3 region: CASSARNNSPLHF. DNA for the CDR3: TGTGCCAGCAGCGCGAGAAATAATTCACCCCTCCACTTT.

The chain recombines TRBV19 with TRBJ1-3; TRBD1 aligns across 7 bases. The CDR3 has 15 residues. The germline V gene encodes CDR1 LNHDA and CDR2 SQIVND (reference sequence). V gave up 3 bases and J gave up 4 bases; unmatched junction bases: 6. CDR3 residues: CASSMGRGSGNTIYF. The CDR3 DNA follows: TGTGCCAGTAGTATGGGCAGGGGGTCCGGAAACACCATATATTTT.

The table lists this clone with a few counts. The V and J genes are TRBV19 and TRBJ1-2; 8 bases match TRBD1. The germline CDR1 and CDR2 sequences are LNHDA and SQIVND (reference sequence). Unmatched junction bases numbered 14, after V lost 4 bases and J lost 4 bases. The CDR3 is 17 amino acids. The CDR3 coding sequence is TGTGCCAGTAGTAGGGGGACGACAGGGGTGCTAAGCTATGGCTACACCTTC. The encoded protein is CASSRGTTGVLSYGYTF.

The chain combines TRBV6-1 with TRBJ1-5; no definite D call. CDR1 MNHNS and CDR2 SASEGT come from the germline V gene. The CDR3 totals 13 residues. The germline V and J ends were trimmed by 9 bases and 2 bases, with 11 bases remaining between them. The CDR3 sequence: CASTGGGNQPQHF. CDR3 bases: TGTGCCAGTACGGGTGGTGGCAATCAGCCCCAGCATTTT.

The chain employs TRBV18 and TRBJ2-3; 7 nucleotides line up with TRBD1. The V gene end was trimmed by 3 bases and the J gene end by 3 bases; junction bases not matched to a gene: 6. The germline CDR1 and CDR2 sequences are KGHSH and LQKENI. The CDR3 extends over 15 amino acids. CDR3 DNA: TGTGCCAGCTCACCCTCACAGGGGCGAACAGATACGCAGTATTTT. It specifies CASSPSQGRTDTQYF.

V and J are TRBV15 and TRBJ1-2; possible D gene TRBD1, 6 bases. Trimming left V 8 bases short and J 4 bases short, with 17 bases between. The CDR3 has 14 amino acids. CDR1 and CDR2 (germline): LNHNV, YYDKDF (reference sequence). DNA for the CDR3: TGTGCCACCTCTCCCCGACAGGACCCCTATGGCTACACCTTC. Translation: CATSPRQDPYGYTF. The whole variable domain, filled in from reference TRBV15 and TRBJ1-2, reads DAMVIQNPRYQVTQFGKPVTLSCSQTLNHNVMYWYQQKSSQAPKLLFHYYDKDFNNEADTPDNFQSRRPNTSFCFLDIRSPGLGDTAMYLCATSPRQDPYGYTFGSGTRLTVV.

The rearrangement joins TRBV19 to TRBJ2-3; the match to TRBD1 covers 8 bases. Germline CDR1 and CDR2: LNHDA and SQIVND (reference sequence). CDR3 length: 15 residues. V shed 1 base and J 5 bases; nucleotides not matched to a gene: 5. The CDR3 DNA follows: TGTGCCAGTAGTATAGGGGACAGGAGAGTAGATACGCAGTATTTT. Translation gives CASSIGDRRVDTQYF.

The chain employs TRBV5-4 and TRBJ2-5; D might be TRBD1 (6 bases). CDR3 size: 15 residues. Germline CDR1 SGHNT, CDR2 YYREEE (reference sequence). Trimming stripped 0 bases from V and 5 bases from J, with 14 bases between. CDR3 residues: CASSLDGRGWETQYF. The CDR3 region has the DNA TGTGCCAGCAGCTTGGATGGCAGGGGTTGGGAGACCCAGTACTTC. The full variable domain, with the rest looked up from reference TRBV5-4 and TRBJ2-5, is ETGVTQSPTHLIKTRGQQVTLRCSSQSGHNTVSWYQQALGQGPQFIFQYYREEENGRGNFPPRFSGLQFPNYSSELNVNALELDDSALYLCASSLDGRGWETQYFGPGTRLLVL.

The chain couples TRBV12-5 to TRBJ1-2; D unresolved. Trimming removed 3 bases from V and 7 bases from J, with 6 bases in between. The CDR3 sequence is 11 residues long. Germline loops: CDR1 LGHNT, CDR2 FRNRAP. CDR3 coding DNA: TGTGCTAGTGGTTTTCCCTCTGGCTACACCTTC. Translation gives CASGFPSGYTF.

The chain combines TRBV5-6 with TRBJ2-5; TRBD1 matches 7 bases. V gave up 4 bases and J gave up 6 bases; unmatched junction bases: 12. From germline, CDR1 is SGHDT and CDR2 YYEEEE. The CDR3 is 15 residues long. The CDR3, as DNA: TGTGCCAGCAGCCTGCCCGGGACAGAAAGGAAGACCCAGTACTTC. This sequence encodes CASSLPGTERKTQYF.

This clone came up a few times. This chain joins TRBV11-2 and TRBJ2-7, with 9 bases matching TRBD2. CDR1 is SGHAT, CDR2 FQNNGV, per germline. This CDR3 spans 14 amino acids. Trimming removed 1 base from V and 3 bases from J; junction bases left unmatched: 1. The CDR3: CASSLATSGYEQYF. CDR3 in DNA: TGTGCCAGCAGCTTAGCGACTAGCGGCTACGAGCAGTACTTC.

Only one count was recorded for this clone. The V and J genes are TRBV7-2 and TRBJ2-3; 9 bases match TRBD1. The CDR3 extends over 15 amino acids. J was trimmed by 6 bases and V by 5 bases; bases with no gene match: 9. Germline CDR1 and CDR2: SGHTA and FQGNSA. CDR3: CASSARQGGRDTQYF. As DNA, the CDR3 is TGTGCCAGCAGCGCGCGACAGGGGGGGAGGGATACGCAGTATTTT.

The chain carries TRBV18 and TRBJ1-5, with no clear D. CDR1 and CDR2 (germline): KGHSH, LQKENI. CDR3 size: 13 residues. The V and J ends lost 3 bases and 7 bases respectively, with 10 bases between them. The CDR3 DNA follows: TGTGCCAGCTCACCGACTCTTAAACAGCCCCAGCATTTT. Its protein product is CASSPTLKQPQHF.

The CDR3 loop is CASTLAGSYEQYF. CDR3 DNA: TGTGCCAGCACACTAGCGGGGTCCTACGAGCAGTACTTC. The chain carries TRBV6-1 and TRBJ2-7; TRBD2 matches at 10 bases. V lost 7 bases, J lost 1 base, and 1 base stayed unmatched. CDR1 and CDR2 from the germline V gene are MNHNS and SASEGT. The CDR3 loop spans 13 amino acids.

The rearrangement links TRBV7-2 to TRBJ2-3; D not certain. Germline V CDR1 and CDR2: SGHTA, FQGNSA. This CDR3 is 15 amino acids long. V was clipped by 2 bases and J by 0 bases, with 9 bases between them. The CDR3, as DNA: TGTGCCAGCAGCTTACAGGAAACTAGCACAGATACGCAGTATTTT. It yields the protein CASSLQETSTDTQYF. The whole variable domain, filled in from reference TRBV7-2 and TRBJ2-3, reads GAGVSQSPSNKVTEKGKDVELRCDPISGHTALYWYRQSLGQGLEFLIYFQGNSAPDKSGLPSDRFSAERTGGSVSTLTIQRTQQEDSAVYLCASSLQETSTDTQYFGPGTRLTVL.

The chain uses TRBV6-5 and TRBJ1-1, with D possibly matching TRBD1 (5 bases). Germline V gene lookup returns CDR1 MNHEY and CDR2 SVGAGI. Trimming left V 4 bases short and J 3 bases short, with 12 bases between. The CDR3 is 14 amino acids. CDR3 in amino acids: CASSFDREDTEAFF. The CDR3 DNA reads TGTGCCAGCAGTTTTGACAGAGAGGACACTGAAGCTTTCTTT.

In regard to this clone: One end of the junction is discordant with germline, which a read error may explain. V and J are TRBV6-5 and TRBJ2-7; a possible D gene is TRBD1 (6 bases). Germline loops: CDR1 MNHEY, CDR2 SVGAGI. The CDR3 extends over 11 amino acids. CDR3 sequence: CATSDGTLLHF. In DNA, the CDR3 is TGTGCCACCTCGGATGGGACACTTCTGCACTTC.

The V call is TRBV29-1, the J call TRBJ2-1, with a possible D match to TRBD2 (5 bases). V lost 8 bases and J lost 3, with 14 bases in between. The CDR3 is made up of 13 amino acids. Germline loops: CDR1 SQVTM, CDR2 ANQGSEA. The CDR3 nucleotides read TGCAGCACCCGGGGTTGGAGCTACAATGAGCAGTTCTTC. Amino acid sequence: CSTRGWSYNEQFF.

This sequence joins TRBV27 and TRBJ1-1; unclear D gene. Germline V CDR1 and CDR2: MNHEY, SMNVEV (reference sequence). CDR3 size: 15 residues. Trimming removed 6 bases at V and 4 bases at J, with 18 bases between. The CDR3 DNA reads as TGTGCCAGCAGACCGCTCTCGATGGGAGGCACTGAAGCTTTCTTT. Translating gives CASRPLSMGGTEAFF.